A single sample gave rise to the 24 T cell receptor beta chains below, sequenced in a study of neoadjuvant nivolumab and ipilimumab in lung cancer. The data were produced by immunoSEQ multiplex PCR, yet TCRdb's version contains in-frame clones alone and is incomplete. The data contain some 43,000 clones, around 89% of them singletons. The starting material was blood, obtained before neoadjuvant nivolumab, alone or with ipilimumab. The receptor set was obtained from an adult with non-small cell lung cancer. Some clones in this sample may be carry-over from other donors' samples.

This sequence joins TRBV2 and TRBJ2-4, with 7 bases fitting TRBD2. This CDR3 is 15 amino acids long. Trimming took 7 bases from V and 6 from J; bases not matched to a gene: 12. CDR1 and CDR2 (germline): SNHLY, FYNNEI. DNA of the CDR3: TGTGCCAGCATGCTGGAACCGGGACTACTAAACATTCAGTACTTC. This codes for CASMLEPGLLNIQYF. Combining the CDR3 with reference TRBV2 and TRBJ2-4 gives the whole variable domain EPEVTQTPSHQVTQMGQEVILRCVPISNHLYFYWYRQILGQKVEFLVSFYNNEISEKSEIFDDQFSVERPDGSNFTLKIRSTKLEDSAMYFCASMLEPGLLNIQYFGAGTRLSVL.

The chain has TRBV5-1 and TRBJ1-2; 7 nucleotides line up with TRBD1. The CDR3 contains 12 residues. CDR1 and CDR2 from the germline V gene are SGHRS and YFSETQ. V lost 4 bases to trimming and J lost 8 bases; unmatched junction nucleotides: 5. CDR3 bases: TGCGCCAGCAGCCAGGACAGGCGAGGCTACACCTTC. As protein: CASSQDRRGYTF.

V and J are TRBV30 and TRBJ1-1; 9 bases map to TRBD1. J was trimmed by 5 bases and V by 2 bases; bases with no gene match: 6. CDR1 is GTSNPN, CDR2 SVGIG, per germline (reference sequence). This CDR3 has 14 amino acids. The CDR3 sequence: CAWSSTGGLTEAFF. DNA of the CDR3: TGTGCCTGGAGTTCGACAGGGGGTCTGACTGAAGCTTTCTTT.

The chain carries TRBV11-1 and TRBJ2-3; D remains unclear. V gave up 7 bases and J gave up 2 bases, with 16 bases separating them. This CDR3 is built from 15 residues. Germline CDR1 SGHAT, CDR2 FQDESV (reference sequence). CDR3 coding DNA: TGTGCCAGCAAGGCGACCCTAAACCCCACAGATACGCAGTATTTT. This codes for CASKATLNPTDTQYF. The variable domain in full, with the rest retrieved from reference TRBV11-1 and TRBJ2-3, is EAEVAQSPRYKITEKSQAVAFWCDPISGHATLYWYRQILGQGPELLVQFQDESVVDDSQLPKDRFSAERLKGVDSTLKIQPAELGDSAMYLCASKATLNPTDTQYFGPGTRLTVL.

J is TRBJ2-3 and V is TRBV6-6; D is possibly TRBD2 (6 bases). The CDR3 loop spans 14 amino acids. The V and J ends lost 8 bases and 2 bases respectively, with 14 bases between them. From germline, CDR1 is MNHNY and CDR2 SVGAGI (reference sequence). CDR3: CASAKAGITDTQYF. For the CDR3, the DNA is TGTGCCAGCGCTAAGGCGGGAATCACAGATACGCAGTATTTT.

V is TRBV29-1 and J is TRBJ2-7, with 8 bases aligning to TRBD1. This CDR3 region has 14 residues. The germline V gene has CDR1 SQVTM and CDR2 ANQGSEA. V gave up 5 bases and J gave up 3 bases; unmatched junction bases: 9. The CDR3 DNA reads as TGCAGCGTTATCACGCGGGACAGGAGCTACGAGCAGTACTTC. This sequence encodes CSVITRDRSYEQYF.

The chain uses TRBV18 and TRBJ2-5; 10 bases are shared with TRBD2. The CDR3 extends over 14 amino acids. The germline V gene has CDR1 KGHSH and CDR2 LQKENI. The V and J ends lost 4 bases and 5 bases, in that order; junction bases with no gene match: 4. CDR3 sequence (DNA): TGTGCCAGCTCACGAGCGGGAGGGCTGGAGACCCAGTACTTC. Its translation is CASSRAGGLETQYF.

This chain connects TRBV6-1 to TRBJ1-1, with no clear D. This CDR3 has 11 residues. Trimming shortened V by 7 bases and J by 2 bases, and 5 bases separated the two germline ends. Germline CDR1 reads MNHNS; CDR2 reads SASEGT. CDR3 in DNA: TGTGCCAGCAAGTACAACACTGAAGCTTTCTTT. Its translation: CASKYNTEAFF.

The chain couples TRBV5-4 to TRBJ1-2; D ambiguous. The V and J ends lost 0 bases and 5 bases respectively, with 8 bases between them. The germline V gene has CDR1 SGHNT and CDR2 YYREEE (reference sequence). The CDR3 runs 13 residues. The DNA of the CDR3 is TGTGCCAGCAGCTTGGAGTCAGGATATGGCTACACCTTC. This sequence encodes CASSLESGYGYTF.

The rearrangement joins TRBV20-1 to TRBJ2-1; D is unresolved. Germline lookup yields CDR1 DFQATT and CDR2 SNEGSKA (reference sequence). Trimming stripped 0 bases from V and 9 bases from J, with 6 bases between. This CDR3 is 11 amino acids long. The CDR3 region is CSARESSEQFF. CDR3 coding DNA: TGCAGTGCTAGAGAAAGCAGTGAGCAGTTCTTC.

The chain is built from TRBV4-1 and TRBJ2-2; TRBD2 aligns across 8 bases. V lost 3 bases, J lost 2 bases, and 5 bases stayed unmatched. Germline lookup yields CDR1 MGHRA and CDR2 YSYEKL. There are 16 residues in the CDR3. The CDR3 DNA is TGCGCCAGCAGCCAGGAGGTAGCGGGAAACACCGGGGAGCTGTTTTTT. Encoded protein: CASSQEVAGNTGELFF.

The CDR3 region has the DNA TGTGCCAGCAGCCATGGGACAGGCAACAATGAGCAGTTCTTC. This sequence encodes CASSHGTGNNEQFF. The V and J genes are TRBV7-6 and TRBJ2-1; 8 bases are a match to TRBD1. V was clipped by 5 bases and J by 5 bases; unmatched bases: 5. The CDR3 is 14 amino acids. The germline gives CDR1 SGHVS, CDR2 FNYEAQ.

This CDR3 is CSVEDQGKNIQYF. CDR3 bases: TGCAGCGTTGAAGATCAGGGGAAAAACATTCAGTACTTC. The chain combines TRBV29-1 with TRBJ2-4, with a tentative D call TRBD1 (6 bases). Trimming stripped 0 bases from V and 4 bases from J, with 7 bases between. Germline CDR1 SQVTM, CDR2 ANQGSEA. The CDR3 totals 13 residues.

The chain carries TRBV18 and TRBJ1-3, with D perhaps TRBD1 (5 bases). The germline gives CDR1 KGHSH, CDR2 LQKENI. This CDR3 has 15 residues. V was cut by 6 bases and J by 2 bases, with 14 bases left in between. The CDR3 loop is CASSPRGAPGNTIYF. The CDR3 DNA follows: TGTGCCAGCTCTCCGAGGGGCGCCCCTGGAAACACCATATATTTT. Based on the CDR3 plus reference TRBV18 and TRBJ1-3, the full variable domain is NAGVMQNPRHLVRRRGQEARLRCSPMKGHSHVYWYRQLPEEGLKFMVYLQKENIIDESGMPKERFSAEFPKEGPSILRIQQVVRGDSAAYFCASSPRGAPGNTIYFGEGSWLTVV.

The chain employs TRBV6-5 and TRBJ2-3; D gene ambiguous. Trimming pared 5 bases from V and 0 bases from J, leaving 12 bases between. CDR1 MNHEY and CDR2 SVGAGI come from the germline V gene. The CDR3 has 15 residues. CDR3 DNA: TGTGCCAGCAGTAGACCCGAGACTAGCACAGATACGCAGTATTTT. This sequence encodes CASSRPETSTDTQYF.

The rearrangement uses TRBV6-5 and TRBJ2-7, with TRBD2 identical over 9 bases. V lost 5 bases, J lost 4 bases, and 9 bases stayed unmatched. Germline V CDR1 and CDR2: MNHEY, SVGAGI. This CDR3 is 15 amino acids long. This CDR3 reads CASSTTGTSPYEQYF. The CDR3 nucleotides are TGTGCCAGCAGTACTACCGGGACTAGCCCTTACGAGCAGTACTTC.

The V call is TRBV5-6, the J call TRBJ1-3; D possibly corresponds to TRBD1 (5 bases). In germline, CDR1 is SGHDT, CDR2 YYEEEE. The germline V and J ends were trimmed by 0 bases and 3 bases, with 7 bases remaining between them. The CDR3 covers 14 residues. CDR3 loop: CASSLEGVGNTIYF. CDR3 nucleotides: TGTGCCAGCAGCTTGGAAGGGGTTGGAAACACCATATATTTT.

CDR3 DNA sequence: TGTGCCAGCAGCGTAGCCAGGACCCAGGACGAGCAGTACTTC. Translating gives CASSVARTQDEQYF. The chain uses TRBV9 and TRBJ2-7; no firm D call. The germline V gene has CDR1 SGDLS and CDR2 YYNGEE. Trimming shortened V by 0 bases and J by 5 bases, and 12 bases separated the two germline ends. This CDR3 is built from 14 residues.

The CDR3 loop reads CASSDQITRIRLHEQYF. As DNA, the CDR3 is TGTGCCAGCAGCGACCAGATAACGAGAATTAGGCTACACGAGCAGTACTTC. This chain connects TRBV7-2 to TRBJ2-7; D unclear. V was shortened by 5 bases and J by 5 bases, with 25 bases between the two germline ends. Per germline, CDR1 SGHTA and CDR2 FQGNSA. The length of the CDR3 is 17 residues.

J is TRBJ2-5 and V is TRBV7-2; a possible D gene is TRBD2 (5 bases). Germline CDR1 reads SGHTA; CDR2 reads FQGNSA. The CDR3 runs to 13 residues. Trimming shortened V by 8 bases and J by 5 bases, and 15 bases separated the two germline ends. The CDR3 sequence is CASGPGSKETQYF. The CDR3 nucleotides read TGTGCCAGCGGCCCGGGGTCGAAGGAGACCCAGTACTTC.

This rearrangement joins TRBV7-3 to TRBJ2-5; tentative D call: TRBD1 (5 bases). Germline V CDR1 and CDR2: SGHTA, FQGTGA. This CDR3 region has 14 residues. V was pared by 3 bases and J by 2 bases, with 10 bases between. Written as DNA, the CDR3 is TGTGCCAGCAGCTTGAATCCAGGGCAAGAGACCCAGTACTTC. This encodes CASSLNPGQETQYF.

This chain connects TRBV6-5 to TRBJ1-5, with TRBD1 matching 7 bases. CDR1 and CDR2 from the germline V gene are MNHEY and SVGAGI. The CDR3 sequence is 15 residues long. V was pared by 5 bases and J by 0 bases, with 4 bases of the junction left unmatched. In DNA form, the CDR3 reads TGTGCCAGCAGTCGCGGACAGGATAGCAATCAGCCCCAGCATTTT. This gives the protein CASSRGQDSNQPQHF.

The J gene is TRBJ2-3, the V gene TRBV15; 7 positions agree with TRBD1. This CDR3 spans 15 amino acids. With 3 bases clipped from V and 2 bases from J, the junction kept 5 bases outside the gene matches. Germline CDR1 and CDR2: LNHNV and YYDKDF (reference sequence). DNA of the CDR3: TGTGCCACCAGCAGCGGGACAGCTATCACAGATACGCAGTATTTT. It specifies CATSSGTAITDTQYF.

The CDR3 bases are TGCAGCGCCGGGACACTGAACCACGAGCAGTACTTC. This codes for CSAGTLNHEQYF. The chain links TRBV29-1 to TRBJ2-5; tentative D call: TRBD1 (6 bases). The DNA end favors TRBJ2-7, so the J call may be wrong. The V gene's germline CDR1 is SQVTM and CDR2 ANQGSEA. This CDR3 contains 12 residues.